The clone carrying this T cell receptor beta chain was observed many times. Its antigen is still unknown. The sample is drawn from a study of neurological immune-mediated disorders. Whole-study context: The approximately 35 patients with multiple sclerosis comprised roughly 31 relapsing-remitting cases and 3 secondary progressive cases.

As for the cDNA, it was generated by 5'RACE with 10-nucleotide random UMIs. MiXCR, applied by TCRdb to the 5' RACE reads, yields one record per CDR3 protein. The sample holds over 45,000 distinct CDR3 sequences, around 2.9% seen once. Study-wide findings and caveats: Expanded clones shared no CDR3 amino acid sequences across subjects, suggesting private repertoires in all groups.

Per germline, CDR1 DFQATT and CDR2 SNEGSKA (reference sequence). After removal of 6 bases from V and 2 bases from J, the junction contained 10 bases not matched to a gene. This CDR3 spans 14 amino acids. The chain uses TRBV20-1 and TRBJ2-7; 7 nucleotides align to TRBD1. The clonotype was recovered from a woman in her fifties or sixties with multiple sclerosis. Input material: PBMCs. The CDR3 sequence is CSALRDRVPYEQYF. As DNA, the CDR3 is TGCAGTGCCCTCCGGGACAGAGTTCCCTACGAGCAGTACTTC.